A selection of T cell receptor beta chains follows, all from one sample in a study of T-cell memory formation after mild COVID-19. TCRdb called the 5' RACE reads again in MiXCR, with one record for every CDR3 protein. The sample lists about 560,000 distinct CDR3 sequences; roughly 17% were seen once. Sequenced sample: PBMCs or a T cell subset sorted from them (not recorded which). Source of these receptors: an adult woman who had mild COVID-19 (a few samples of this study predate the infection). Cell type and time point are not known. Both conserved end residues are part of each CDR3. Clone size is stated in some rows and not others, as once, few, many or a class when expanded.

V	J	size	CDR3
TRBV12-3/TRBV12-4	TRBJ1-2	few	CASPGAEGGYTF
TRBV11-2	TRBJ1-2	few	CASSDRGIGYTF
TRBV19	TRBJ2-7	NA	CASRRAGVYEQYF
TRBV15	TRBJ2-7	many	CATSNPGTGLWEQYF
TRBV27	TRBJ2-1	few	CASSLTGTSGTNEQFF
TRBV19	TRBJ2-2	few	CASSTTGVGELFF
TRBV27	TRBJ2-7	few	CASSPIDRDHEQYF
TRBV29-1	TRBJ1-1	NA	CSSDRDLNTEAFF
TRBV12-3/TRBV12-4	TRBJ1-1	NA	CASSFFNTEAFF
TRBV5-1	TRBJ1-3	few	CASSSAGTAYSGNTIYF
TRBV7-9	TRBJ2-3	NA	CASSLVVGPTDTQYF
TRBV7-9	TRBJ2-7	few	CASRDANSYEQYF
TRBV5-1	TRBJ2-1	many	CASSLATTGGPSQFF
TRBV3-1	TRBJ1-2	NA	CASSRGTGNYGYTF
TRBV12-3/TRBV12-4	TRBJ1-5	NA	CASSFAVPNYSNQPQHF
TRBV29-1	TRBJ2-7	few	CSVELLVASGNYEQYF
TRBV12-3/TRBV12-4	TRBJ1-1	NA	CASTVPLQDTEAFF
TRBV12-3/TRBV12-4	TRBJ1-2	NA	CASSPTPTGLNYGYTF
TRBV2	TRBJ2-3	NA	CASTGRSTDTQYF
TRBV5-1	TRBJ2-2	NA	CASSLESATGELFF
TRBV5-4	TRBJ2-2	NA	CASSPARLGDTGELFF
TRBV6-2/TRBV6-3	TRBJ2-2	few	CASSMLQDTGELFF
TRBV19	TRBJ1-3	once	CASGSLAGNTIYF
TRBV6-6	TRBJ2-3	few	CASSQTSSDTQYF
TRBV9	TRBJ2-2	few	CASSVGSAAGELFF
TRBV4-3	TRBJ2-1	NA	CASSQGPGLAANNEQFF
TRBV6-5	TRBJ2-7	NA	CASSYRTGAYEQYF
TRBV27	TRBJ1-1	NA	CASSLTRGLGTEAFF
TRBV12-3/TRBV12-4	TRBJ2-2	NA	CASSFSRQGPGELFF
TRBV5-5	TRBJ2-3	many	CASSFTEYDTQYF
TRBV7-3	TRBJ1-1	few	CASSRGQSSTEAFF
TRBV29-1	TRBJ2-1	few	CSVDGGNNEQFF
TRBV25-1	TRBJ2-2	few	CASNKANTGELFF
TRBV20-1	TRBJ2-1	few	CSARPRGQGAYNEQFF
TRBV12-3/TRBV12-4	TRBJ1-1	few	CASSSGYSTEAFF
TRBV10-3	TRBJ2-5	NA	CAISEADTALQETQYF
TRBV20-1	TRBJ1-5	NA	CSASQGDNQPQHF
TRBV14	TRBJ2-6	few	CASSQDIVSSGANVLTF
TRBV12-3/TRBV12-4	TRBJ2-1	few	CASSRGGQRYNEQFF
TRBV12-3/TRBV12-4	TRBJ2-5	few	CASSYPANTQETQYF
TRBV11-1	TRBJ2-7	NA	CASRGDKSSYEQYF
TRBV5-1	TRBJ2-7	many	CASSSVSGTGTKEQYF
TRBV12-3/TRBV12-4	TRBJ2-5	NA	CASSSDRRKTQYF